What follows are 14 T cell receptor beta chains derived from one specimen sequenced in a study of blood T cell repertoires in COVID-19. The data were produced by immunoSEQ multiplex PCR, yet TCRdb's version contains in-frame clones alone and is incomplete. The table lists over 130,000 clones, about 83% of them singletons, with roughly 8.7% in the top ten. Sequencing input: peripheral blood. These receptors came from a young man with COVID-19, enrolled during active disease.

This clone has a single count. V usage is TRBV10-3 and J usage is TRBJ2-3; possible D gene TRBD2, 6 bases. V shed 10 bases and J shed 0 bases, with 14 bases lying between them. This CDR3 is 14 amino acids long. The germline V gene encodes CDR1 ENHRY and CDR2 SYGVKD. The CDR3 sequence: CATASGPSTDTQYF. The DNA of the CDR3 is TGTGCCACCGCGAGCGGGCCTAGCACAGATACGCAGTATTTT.

CDR3 bases: TGTGCCAGCAGCCCTGGCGCAGGGGCTAGCGGGAGAGAGACCCAGTACTTC. Its translation is CASSPGAGASGRETQYF. The chain joins TRBV11-3 to TRBJ2-5, with 10 bases matching TRBD2. Germline CDR1 reads SGHNT; CDR2 reads YENEEA. The V and J ends lost 5 bases and 4 bases, in that order; junction bases with no gene match: 13. The CDR3 is 17 residues long.

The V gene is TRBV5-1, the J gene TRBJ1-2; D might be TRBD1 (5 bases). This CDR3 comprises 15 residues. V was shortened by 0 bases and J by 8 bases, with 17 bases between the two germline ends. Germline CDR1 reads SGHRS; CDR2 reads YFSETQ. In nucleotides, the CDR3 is TGCGCCAGCAGCTTGGCCCCGGGGGAGTCAGGGGGCTACACCTTC. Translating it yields CASSLAPGESGGYTF.

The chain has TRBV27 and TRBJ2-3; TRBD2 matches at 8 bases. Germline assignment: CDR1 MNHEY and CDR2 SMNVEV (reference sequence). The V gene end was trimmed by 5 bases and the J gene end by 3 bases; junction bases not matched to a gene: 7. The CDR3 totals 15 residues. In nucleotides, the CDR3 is TGTGCCAGCAGTCCCTTCCTAGCGGGTACAGATACGCAGTATTTT. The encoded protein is CASSPFLAGTDTQYF.

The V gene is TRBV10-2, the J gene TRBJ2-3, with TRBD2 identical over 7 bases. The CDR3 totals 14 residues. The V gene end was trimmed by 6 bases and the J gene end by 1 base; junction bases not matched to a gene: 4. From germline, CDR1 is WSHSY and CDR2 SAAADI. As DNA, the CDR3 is TGCGCCAGCAGCCCAGCGGGACGCACAGATACGCAGTATTTT. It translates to CASSPAGRTDTQYF.

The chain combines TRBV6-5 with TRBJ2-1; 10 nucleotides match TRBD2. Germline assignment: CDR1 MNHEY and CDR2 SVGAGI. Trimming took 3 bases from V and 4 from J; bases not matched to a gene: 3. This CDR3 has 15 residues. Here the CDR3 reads CASSYGTSAYNEQFF. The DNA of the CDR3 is TGTGCCAGCAGTTATGGGACTAGCGCTTACAATGAGCAGTTCTTC.

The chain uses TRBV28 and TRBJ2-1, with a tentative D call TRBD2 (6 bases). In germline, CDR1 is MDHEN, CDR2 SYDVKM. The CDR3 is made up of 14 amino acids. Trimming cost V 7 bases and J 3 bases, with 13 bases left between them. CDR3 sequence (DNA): TGTGCCAGCATCGCGGGGTTGGGCTACAATGAGCAGTTCTTC. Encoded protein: CASIAGLGYNEQFF.

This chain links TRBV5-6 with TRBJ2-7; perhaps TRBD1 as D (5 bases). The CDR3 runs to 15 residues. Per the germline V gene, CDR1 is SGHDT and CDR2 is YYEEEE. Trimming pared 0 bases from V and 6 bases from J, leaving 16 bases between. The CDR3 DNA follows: TGTGCCAGCAGCTTGGTCGACGCGACAGTGGTCGAGCAGTACTTC. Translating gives CASSLVDATVVEQYF.

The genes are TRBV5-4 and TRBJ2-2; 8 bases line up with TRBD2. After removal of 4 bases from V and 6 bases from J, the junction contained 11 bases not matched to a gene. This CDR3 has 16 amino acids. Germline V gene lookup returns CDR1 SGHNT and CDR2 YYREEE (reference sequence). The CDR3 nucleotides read TGTGCCAGCAGCGGGGGACGGGAGGGCCTCGCCGGGGAGCTGTTTTTT. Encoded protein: CASSGGREGLAGELFF.

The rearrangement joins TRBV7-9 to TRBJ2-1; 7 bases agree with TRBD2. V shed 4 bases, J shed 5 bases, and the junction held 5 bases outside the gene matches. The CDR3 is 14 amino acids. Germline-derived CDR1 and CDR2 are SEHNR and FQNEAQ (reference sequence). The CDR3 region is CASSSGTTHNEQFF. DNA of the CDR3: TGTGCCAGCAGCTCCGGGACTACCCACAATGAGCAGTTCTTC.

CDR3 sequence reads: CAWSVRFRETQYF. CDR3 in DNA: TGTGCCTGGAGTGTACGATTCAGGGAGACCCAGTACTTC. The V gene is TRBV30, the J gene TRBJ2-5; D is unclear. V dropped 0 bases and J dropped 5 bases, with 10 bases sitting between them. The germline V gene encodes CDR1 GTSNPN and CDR2 SVGIG (reference sequence). The CDR3 contains 13 residues.

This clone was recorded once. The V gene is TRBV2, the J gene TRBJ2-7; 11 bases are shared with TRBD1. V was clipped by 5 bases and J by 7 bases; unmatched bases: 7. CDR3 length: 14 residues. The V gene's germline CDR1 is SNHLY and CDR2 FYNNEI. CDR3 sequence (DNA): TGTGCCAGCAGTCCCGGGACAGGGGGGCATGAGCAGTACTTC. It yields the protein CASSPGTGGHEQYF.

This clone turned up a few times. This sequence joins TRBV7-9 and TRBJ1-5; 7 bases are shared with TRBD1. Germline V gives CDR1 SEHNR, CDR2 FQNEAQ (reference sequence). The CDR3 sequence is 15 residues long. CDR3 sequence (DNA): TGTGGGGGCACCTTACCGGGACAGAGAAATCAGCCCCAGCATTTT. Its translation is CGGTLPGQRNQPQHF. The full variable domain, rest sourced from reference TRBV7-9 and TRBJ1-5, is DTGVSQNPRHKITKRGQNVTFRCDPISEHNRLYWYRQTLGQGPEFLTYFQNEAQLEKSRLLSDRFSAERPKGSFSTLEIQRTEQGDSAMYLCGGTLPGQRNQPQHFGDGTRLSIL.

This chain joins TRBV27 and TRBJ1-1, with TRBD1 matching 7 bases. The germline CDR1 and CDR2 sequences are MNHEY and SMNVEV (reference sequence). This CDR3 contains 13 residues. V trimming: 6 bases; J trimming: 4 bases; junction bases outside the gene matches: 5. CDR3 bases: TGTGCCAGCAGCAACCCAGGGGGCACTGAAGCTTTCTTT. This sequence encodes CASSNPGGTEAFF.